This T cell receptor beta chain stems from a study of blood T cell repertoires in COVID-19. Across the whole study: T cells, B-cell-depleted T cells, or PBMCs supplied cDNA or gDNA.

In the original analysis: The authors estimated nucleated cell counts from reference gene primer amplification. Assay: immunoSEQ multiplex PCR; the TCRdb copy retains only in-frame clones and omits some. That table is the source of V, J and clone size, and D and trimming were worked out from the DNA. The sample has some 200,000 clones, about four fifths seen once. V dropped 0 bases and J dropped 4 bases, with 11 bases sitting between them. Germline CDR1 SGHTS, CDR2 YDEGEE. The CDR3 length is 16 residues. The clonotype was recovered from a woman aged 45 to 65 who had been exposed to COVID-19. Sequencing input: PBMCs or T cells enriched from blood (not recorded which). V gene TRBV5-8 combines with J gene TRBJ2-6; a weak D match, TRBD1 (7 bases). DNA of the CDR3: TGTGCCAGCAGCTTGGAGGGGGCGGGAGGGGCCAACGTCCTGACTTTC. The encoded protein is CASSLEGAGGANVLTF.